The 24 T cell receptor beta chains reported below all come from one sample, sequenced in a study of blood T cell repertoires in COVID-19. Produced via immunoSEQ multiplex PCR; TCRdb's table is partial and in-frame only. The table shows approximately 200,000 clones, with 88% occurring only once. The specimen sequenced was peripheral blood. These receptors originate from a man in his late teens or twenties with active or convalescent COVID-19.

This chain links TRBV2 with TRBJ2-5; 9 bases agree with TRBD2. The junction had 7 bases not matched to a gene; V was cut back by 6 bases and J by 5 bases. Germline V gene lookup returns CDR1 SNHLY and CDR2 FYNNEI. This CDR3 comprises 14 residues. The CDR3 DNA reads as TGTGCCAGCAGATTTATAACTAGCGGGGAGACCCAGTACTTC. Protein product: CASRFITSGETQYF. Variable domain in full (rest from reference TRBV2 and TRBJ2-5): EPEVTQTPSHQVTQMGQEVILRCVPISNHLYFYWYRQILGQKVEFLVSFYNNEISEKSEIFDDQFSVERPDGSNFTLKIRSTKLEDSAMYFCASRFITSGETQYFGPGTRLLVL.

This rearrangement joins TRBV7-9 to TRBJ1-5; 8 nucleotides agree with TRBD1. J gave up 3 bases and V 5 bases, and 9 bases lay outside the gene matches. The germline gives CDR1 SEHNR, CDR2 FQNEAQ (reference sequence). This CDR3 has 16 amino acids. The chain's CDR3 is CASSPADRGNNQPQHF. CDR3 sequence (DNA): TGTGCCAGCAGCCCGGCCGACAGGGGTAACAATCAGCCCCAGCATTTT.

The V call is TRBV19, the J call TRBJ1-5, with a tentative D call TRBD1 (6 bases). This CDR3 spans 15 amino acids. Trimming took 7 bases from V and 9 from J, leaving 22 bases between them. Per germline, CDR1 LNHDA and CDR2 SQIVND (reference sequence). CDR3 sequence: CASNTRGAGITPQHF. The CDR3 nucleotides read TGTGCCAGTAACACCCGGGGGGCTGGTATCACGCCCCAGCATTTT.

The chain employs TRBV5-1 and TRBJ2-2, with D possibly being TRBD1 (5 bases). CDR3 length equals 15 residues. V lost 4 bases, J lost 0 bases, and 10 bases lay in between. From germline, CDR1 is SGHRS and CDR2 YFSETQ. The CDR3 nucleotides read TGCGCCAGCAGCCGTATGGGGCCGAACACCGGGGAGCTGTTTTTT. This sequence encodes CASSRMGPNTGELFF.

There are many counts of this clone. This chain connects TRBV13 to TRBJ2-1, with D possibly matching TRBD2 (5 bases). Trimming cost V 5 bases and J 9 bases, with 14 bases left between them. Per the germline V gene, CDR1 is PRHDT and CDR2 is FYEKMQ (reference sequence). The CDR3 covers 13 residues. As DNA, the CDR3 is TGTGCCAGCAGCCCGGAACAACGGGGTGAGCAGTTCTTC. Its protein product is CASSPEQRGEQFF.

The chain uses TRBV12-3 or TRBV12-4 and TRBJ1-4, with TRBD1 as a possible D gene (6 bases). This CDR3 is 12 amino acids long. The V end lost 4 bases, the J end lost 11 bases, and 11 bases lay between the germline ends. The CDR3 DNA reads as TGTGCCAGCAGTTACAGGGCTGAGAAACTGTTTTTT. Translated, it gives CASSYRAEKLFF.

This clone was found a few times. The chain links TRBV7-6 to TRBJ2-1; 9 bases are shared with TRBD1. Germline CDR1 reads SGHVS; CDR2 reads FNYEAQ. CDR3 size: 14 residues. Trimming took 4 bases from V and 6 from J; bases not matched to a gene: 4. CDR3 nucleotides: TGTGCCAGCAGCTCAGGGACAGGGCCCAATGAGCAGTTCTTC. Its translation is CASSSGTGPNEQFF.

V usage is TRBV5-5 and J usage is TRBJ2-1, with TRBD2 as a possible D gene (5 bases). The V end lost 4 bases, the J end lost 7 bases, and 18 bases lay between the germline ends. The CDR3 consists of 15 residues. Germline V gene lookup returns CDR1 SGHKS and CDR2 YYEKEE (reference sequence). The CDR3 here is CASSPRAISTNEQFF. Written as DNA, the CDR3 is TGTGCCAGCAGCCCGCGGGCCATATCTACGAATGAGCAGTTCTTC.

This chain's CDR3 is CASRYSDTQYF. CDR3 DNA: TGTGCCAGTAGATACTCAGATACGCAGTATTTT. The chain combines TRBV19 with TRBJ2-3, with D unresolved. CDR3 length: 11 residues. Germline CDR1 is LNHDA and CDR2 is SQIVND (reference sequence). The V end was cut by 6 bases, the J end by 4 bases, with 5 bases between.

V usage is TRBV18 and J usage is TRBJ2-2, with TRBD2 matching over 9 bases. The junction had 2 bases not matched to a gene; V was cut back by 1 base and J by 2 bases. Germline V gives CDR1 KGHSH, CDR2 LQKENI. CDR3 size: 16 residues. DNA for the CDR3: TGTGCCAGCTCACCACTGCGGGGGGGCAACACCGGGGAGCTGTTTTTT. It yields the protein CASSPLRGGNTGELFF. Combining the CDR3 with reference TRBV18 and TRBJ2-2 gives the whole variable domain NAGVMQNPRHLVRRRGQEARLRCSPMKGHSHVYWYRQLPEEGLKFMVYLQKENIIDESGMPKERFSAEFPKEGPSILRIQQVVRGDSAAYFCASSPLRGGNTGELFFGEGSRLTVL.

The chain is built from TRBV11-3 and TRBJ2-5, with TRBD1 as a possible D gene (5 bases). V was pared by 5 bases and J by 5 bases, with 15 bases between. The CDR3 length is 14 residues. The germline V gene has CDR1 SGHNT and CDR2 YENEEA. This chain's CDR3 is CASSRMGPDETQYF. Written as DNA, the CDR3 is TGTGCCAGCAGCCGCATGGGGCCCGACGAGACCCAGTACTTC.

The DNA for the CDR3 is TGTGCCAGCAGCTCCGACCTCGGGCCAGGGAACTACGAGCAGTACTTC. Translated: CASSSDLGPGNYEQYF. The rearrangement joins TRBV28 to TRBJ2-7, with D perhaps matching TRBD1 (5 bases). This CDR3 spans 16 amino acids. Germline loops: CDR1 MDHEN, CDR2 SYDVKM. V shed 6 bases and J shed 3 bases, with 21 bases lying between them.

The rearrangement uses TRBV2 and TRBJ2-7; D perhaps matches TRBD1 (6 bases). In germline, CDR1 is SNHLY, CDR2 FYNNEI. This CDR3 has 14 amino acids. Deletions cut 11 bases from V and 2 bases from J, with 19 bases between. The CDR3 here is CAGGVPGDPYEQYF. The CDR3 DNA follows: TGTGCCGGTGGGGTCCCAGGGGATCCCTACGAGCAGTACTTC. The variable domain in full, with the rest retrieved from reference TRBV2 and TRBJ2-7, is EPEVTQTPSHQVTQMGQEVILRCVPISNHLYFYWYRQILGQKVEFLVSFYNNEISEKSEIFDDQFSVERPDGSNFTLKIRSTKLEDSAMYFCAGGVPGDPYEQYFGPGTRLTVT.

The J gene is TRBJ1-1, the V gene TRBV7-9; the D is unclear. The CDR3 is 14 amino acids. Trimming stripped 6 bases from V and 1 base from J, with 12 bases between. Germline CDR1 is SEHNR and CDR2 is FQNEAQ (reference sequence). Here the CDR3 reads CASRELRENTEAFF. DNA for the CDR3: TGTGCCAGCAGAGAACTGCGAGAGAACACTGAAGCTTTCTTT.

The CDR3 nucleotides read TGTGCCAGCAGCCCAGGGCGGGGATACGAGCAGTACTTC. It yields the protein CASSPGRGYEQYF. This rearrangement joins TRBV5-6 to TRBJ2-7; possibly TRBD2 for D (6 bases). The CDR3 runs 13 residues. Trimming cost V 4 bases and J 4 bases, with 12 bases left between them. Germline CDR1 and CDR2: SGHDT and YYEEEE.

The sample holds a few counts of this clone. The CDR3 sequence is CATSGTGVIGLQPGSEAFF. In DNA, the CDR3 is TGTGCCACCTCCGGGACAGGGGTGATAGGTCTACAACCAGGGTCTGAAGCTTTCTTT. The rearrangement joins TRBV19 to TRBJ1-1; TRBD1 matches at 10 bases. Germline CDR1 reads LNHDA; CDR2 reads SQIVND (reference sequence). V lost 10 bases, J lost 6 bases, and 26 bases stayed unmatched. CDR3 length: 19 amino acids.

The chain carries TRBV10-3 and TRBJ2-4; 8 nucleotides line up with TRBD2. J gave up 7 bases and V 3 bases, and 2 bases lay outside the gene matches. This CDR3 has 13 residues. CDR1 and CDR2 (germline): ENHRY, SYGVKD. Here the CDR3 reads CAISEGTRNIQYF. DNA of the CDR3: TGTGCCATCAGTGAAGGGACTAGGAACATTCAGTACTTC.

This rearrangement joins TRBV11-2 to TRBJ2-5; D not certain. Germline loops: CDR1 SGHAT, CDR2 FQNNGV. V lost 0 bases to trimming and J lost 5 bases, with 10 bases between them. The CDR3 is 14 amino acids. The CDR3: CASSLDYSLETQYF. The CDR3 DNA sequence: TGTGCCAGCAGCTTAGATTATAGCCTGGAGACCCAGTACTTC.

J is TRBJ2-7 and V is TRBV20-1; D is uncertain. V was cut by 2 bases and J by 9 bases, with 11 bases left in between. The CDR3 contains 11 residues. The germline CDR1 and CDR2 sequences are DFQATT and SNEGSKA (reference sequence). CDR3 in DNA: TGCAGTGCTAGAACGGGTGTGTGGCAGTACTTC. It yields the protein CSARTGVWQYF.

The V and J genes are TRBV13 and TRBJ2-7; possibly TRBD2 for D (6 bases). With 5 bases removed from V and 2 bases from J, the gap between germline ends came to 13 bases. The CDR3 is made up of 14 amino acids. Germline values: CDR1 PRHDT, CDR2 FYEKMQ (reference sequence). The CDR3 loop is CASSLTGSPYEQYF. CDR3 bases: TGTGCCAGCAGCCTAACCGGGAGTCCCTACGAGCAGTACTTC.

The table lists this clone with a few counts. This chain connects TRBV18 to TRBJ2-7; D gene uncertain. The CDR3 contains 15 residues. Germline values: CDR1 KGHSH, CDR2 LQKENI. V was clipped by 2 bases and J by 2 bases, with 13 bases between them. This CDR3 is CASSPEAVVAYEQYF. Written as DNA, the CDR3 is TGTGCCAGCTCACCAGAGGCAGTGGTAGCCTACGAGCAGTACTTC.

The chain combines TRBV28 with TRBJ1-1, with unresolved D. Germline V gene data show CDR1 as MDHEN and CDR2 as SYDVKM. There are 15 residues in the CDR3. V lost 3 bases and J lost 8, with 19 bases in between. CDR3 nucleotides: TGTGCCAGCAGTTTGTTCTCGGTTGGGCAATCCGAAGCTTTCTTT. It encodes CASSLFSVGQSEAFF.

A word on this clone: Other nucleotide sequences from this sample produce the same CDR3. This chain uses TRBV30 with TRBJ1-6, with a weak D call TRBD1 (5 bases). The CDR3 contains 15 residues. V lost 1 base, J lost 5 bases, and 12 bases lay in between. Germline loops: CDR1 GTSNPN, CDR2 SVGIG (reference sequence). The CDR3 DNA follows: TGTGCCTGGAGTGCCCTTTGGGGGGATAATTCACCCCTCCACTTT. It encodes CAWSALWGDNSPLHF.

The DNA for the CDR3 is TGTGCCAGCAGATTCGGCAGGGGGCTCTACGAGCAGTACTTC. It specifies CASRFGRGLYEQYF. The rearrangement links TRBV3-1 (or the pseudogene TRBV3-2) to TRBJ2-7; 8 nucleotides agree with TRBD1. The CDR3 loop spans 14 amino acids. Germline lookup yields CDR1 LGHDT and CDR2 YNNKEL (reference sequence). The junction had 7 bases not matched to a gene; V was cut back by 6 bases and J by 3 bases.